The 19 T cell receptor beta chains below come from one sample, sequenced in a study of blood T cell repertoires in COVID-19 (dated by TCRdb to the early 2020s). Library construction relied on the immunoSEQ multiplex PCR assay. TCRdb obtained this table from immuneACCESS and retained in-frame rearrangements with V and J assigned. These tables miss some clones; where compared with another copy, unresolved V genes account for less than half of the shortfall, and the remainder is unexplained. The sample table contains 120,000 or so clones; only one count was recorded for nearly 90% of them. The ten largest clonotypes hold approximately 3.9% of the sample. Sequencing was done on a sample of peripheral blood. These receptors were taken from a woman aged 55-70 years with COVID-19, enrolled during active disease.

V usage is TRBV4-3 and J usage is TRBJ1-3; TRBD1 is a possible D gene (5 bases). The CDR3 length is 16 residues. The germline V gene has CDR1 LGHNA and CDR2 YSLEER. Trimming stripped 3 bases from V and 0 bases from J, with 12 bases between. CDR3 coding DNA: TGCGCCAGCAGCCAGACAGTCACCGACTCTGGAAACACCATATATTTT. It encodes CASSQTVTDSGNTIYF.

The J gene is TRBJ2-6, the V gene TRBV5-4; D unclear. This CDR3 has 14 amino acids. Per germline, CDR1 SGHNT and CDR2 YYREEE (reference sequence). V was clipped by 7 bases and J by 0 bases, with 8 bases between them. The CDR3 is CASWAASGANVLTF. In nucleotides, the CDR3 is TGTGCCAGCTGGGCCGCCTCTGGGGCCAACGTCCTGACTTTC. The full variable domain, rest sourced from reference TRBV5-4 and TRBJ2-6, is ETGVTQSPTHLIKTRGQQVTLRCSSQSGHNTVSWYQQALGQGPQFIFQYYREEENGRGNFPPRFSGLQFPNYSSELNVNALELDDSALYLCASWAASGANVLTFGAGSRLTVL.

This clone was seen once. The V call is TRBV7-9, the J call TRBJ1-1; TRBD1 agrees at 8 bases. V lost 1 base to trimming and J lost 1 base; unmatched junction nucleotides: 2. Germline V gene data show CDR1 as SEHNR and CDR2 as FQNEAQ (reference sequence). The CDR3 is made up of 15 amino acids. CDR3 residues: CASSLGGQGNTEAFF. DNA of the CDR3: TGTGCCAGCAGCTTAGGCGGACAGGGGAACACTGAAGCTTTCTTT. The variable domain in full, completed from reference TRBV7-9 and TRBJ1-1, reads DTGVSQNPRHKITKRGQNVTFRCDPISEHNRLYWYRQTLGQGPEFLTYFQNEAQLEKSRLLSDRFSAERPKGSFSTLEIQRTEQGDSAMYLCASSLGGQGNTEAFFGQGTRLTVV.

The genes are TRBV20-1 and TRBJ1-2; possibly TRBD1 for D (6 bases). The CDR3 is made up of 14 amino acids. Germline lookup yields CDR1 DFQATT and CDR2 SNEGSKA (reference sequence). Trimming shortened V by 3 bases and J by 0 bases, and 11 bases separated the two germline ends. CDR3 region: CSASGDTANYGYTF. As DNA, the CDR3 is TGCAGTGCTAGTGGGGACACTGCTAACTATGGCTACACCTTC.

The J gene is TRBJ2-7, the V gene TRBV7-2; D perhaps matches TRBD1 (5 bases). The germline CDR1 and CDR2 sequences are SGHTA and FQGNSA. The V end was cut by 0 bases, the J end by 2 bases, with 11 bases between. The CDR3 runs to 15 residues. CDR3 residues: CASSLAPGYTYEQYF. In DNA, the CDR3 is TGTGCCAGCAGCTTAGCGCCAGGGTATACCTACGAGCAGTACTTC.

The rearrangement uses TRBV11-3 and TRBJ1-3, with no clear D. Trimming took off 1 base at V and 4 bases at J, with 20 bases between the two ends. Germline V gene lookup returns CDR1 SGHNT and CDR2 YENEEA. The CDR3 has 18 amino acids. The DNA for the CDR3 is TGTGCCAGCAGCTTAGGAGGTATGCCCGGAACACTCGGAAACACCATATATTTT. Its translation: CASSLGGMPGTLGNTIYF.

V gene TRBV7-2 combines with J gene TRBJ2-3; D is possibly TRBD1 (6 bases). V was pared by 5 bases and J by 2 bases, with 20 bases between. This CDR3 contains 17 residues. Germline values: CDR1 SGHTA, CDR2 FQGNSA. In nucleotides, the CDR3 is TGTGCCAGCAGCATAACCTATCTTGGACAGCCCACAGATACGCAGTATTTT. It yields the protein CASSITYLGQPTDTQYF.

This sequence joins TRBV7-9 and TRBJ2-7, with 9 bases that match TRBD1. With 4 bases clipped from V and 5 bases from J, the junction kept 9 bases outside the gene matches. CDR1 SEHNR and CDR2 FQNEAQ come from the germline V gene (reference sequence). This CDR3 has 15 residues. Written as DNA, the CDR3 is TGTGCCAGCAGCTCCGTTCGGACAGGGGCCGACGAGCAGTACTTC. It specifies CASSSVRTGADEQYF. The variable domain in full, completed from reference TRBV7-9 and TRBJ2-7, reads DTGVSQNPRHKITKRGQNVTFRCDPISEHNRLYWYRQTLGQGPEFLTYFQNEAQLEKSRLLSDRFSAERPKGSFSTLEIQRTEQGDSAMYLCASSSVRTGADEQYFGPGTRLTVT.

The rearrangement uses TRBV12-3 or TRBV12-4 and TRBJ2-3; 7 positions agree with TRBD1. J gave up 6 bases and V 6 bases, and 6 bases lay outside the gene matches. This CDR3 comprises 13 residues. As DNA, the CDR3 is TGTGCCAGCAGACCGACAGGGACCGATACGCAGTATTTT. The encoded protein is CASRPTGTDTQYF.

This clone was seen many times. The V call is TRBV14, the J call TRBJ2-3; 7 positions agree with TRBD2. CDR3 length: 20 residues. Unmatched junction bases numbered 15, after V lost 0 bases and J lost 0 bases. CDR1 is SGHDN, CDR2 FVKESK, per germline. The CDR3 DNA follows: TGTGCCAGCAGCCAAGAACCCGGGGGAGGGTCCCAGCCCAGCACAGATACGCAGTATTTT. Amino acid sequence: CASSQEPGGGSQPSTDTQYF.

CDR3 DNA: TGTGCCAGCACGTACTCATTATTAGAGACCGGGGAGCTGTTTTTT. Encoded protein: CASTYSLLETGELFF. The genes are TRBV6-5 and TRBJ2-2; D uncertain. CDR3 length: 15 amino acids. Trimming removed 7 bases from V and 5 bases from J, with 17 bases in between. Germline V gene lookup returns CDR1 MNHEY and CDR2 SVGAGI.

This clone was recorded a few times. The CDR3 region is CASSTGQWSNQPQHF. The DNA of the CDR3 is TGTGCCAGCAGCACGGGACAGTGGAGCAATCAGCCCCAGCATTTT. The V gene is TRBV7-2, the J gene TRBJ1-5, with 7 nucleotides matching TRBD1. The CDR3 totals 15 residues. Germline CDR1 SGHTA, CDR2 FQGNSA. With V trimmed by 5 bases and J by 1 base, 5 bases remained unmatched.

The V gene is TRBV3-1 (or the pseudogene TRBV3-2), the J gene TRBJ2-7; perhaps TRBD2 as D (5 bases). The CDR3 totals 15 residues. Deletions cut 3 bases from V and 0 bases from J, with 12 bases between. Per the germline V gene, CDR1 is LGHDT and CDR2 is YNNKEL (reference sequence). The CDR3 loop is CASSHLGVRSYEQYF. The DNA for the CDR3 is TGTGCCAGCAGCCACCTCGGGGTACGCTCCTACGAGCAGTACTTC.

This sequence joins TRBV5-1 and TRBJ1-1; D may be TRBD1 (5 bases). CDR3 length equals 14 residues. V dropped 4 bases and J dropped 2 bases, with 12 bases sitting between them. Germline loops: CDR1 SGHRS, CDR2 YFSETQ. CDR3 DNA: TGCGCCAGCAGCGTCGGAGGGGCCAACACTGAAGCTTTCTTT. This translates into CASSVGGANTEAFF.

In DNA, the CDR3 is TGTGCCAGCAGCTTAGAAGAGGTGGCCAACTATGGCTACACCTTC. Translated: CASSLEEVANYGYTF. The chain is built from TRBV7-9 and TRBJ1-2, with unresolved D. Germline CDR1 and CDR2: SEHNR and FQNEAQ (reference sequence). The V gene lost 1 base and the J gene lost 2 bases, with 11 bases spanning the gap. This CDR3 contains 15 residues.

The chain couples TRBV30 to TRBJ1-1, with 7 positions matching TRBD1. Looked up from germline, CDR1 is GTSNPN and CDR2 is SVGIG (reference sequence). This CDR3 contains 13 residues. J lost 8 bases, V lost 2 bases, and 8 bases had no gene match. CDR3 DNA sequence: TGTGCCTGGAGTAAGGGGGCGGGGATAGAAGCTTTCTTT. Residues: CAWSKGAGIEAFF.

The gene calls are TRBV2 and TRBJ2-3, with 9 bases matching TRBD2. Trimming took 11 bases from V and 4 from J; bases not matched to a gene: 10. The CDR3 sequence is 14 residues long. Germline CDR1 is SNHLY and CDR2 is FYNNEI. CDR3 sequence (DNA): TGTGCCGGGAGACAAGGACTAGCGTCAGATACGCAGTATTTT. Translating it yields CAGRQGLASDTQYF.

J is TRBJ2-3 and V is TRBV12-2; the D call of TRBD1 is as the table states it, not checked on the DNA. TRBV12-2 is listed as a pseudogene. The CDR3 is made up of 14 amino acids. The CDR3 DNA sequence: TGTGCAAGTCGCTCAGCGCAGGTCACAGATACGCAGTATTTT. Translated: CASRSAQVTDTQYF.

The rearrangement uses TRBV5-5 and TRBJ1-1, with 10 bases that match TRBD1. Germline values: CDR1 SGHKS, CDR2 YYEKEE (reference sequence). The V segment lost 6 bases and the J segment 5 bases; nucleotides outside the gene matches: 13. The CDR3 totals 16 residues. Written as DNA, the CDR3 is TGTGCCAGCACCGAAGTATTGGGACAGGGGAGGACTGAAGCTTTCTTT. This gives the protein CASTEVLGQGRTEAFF.